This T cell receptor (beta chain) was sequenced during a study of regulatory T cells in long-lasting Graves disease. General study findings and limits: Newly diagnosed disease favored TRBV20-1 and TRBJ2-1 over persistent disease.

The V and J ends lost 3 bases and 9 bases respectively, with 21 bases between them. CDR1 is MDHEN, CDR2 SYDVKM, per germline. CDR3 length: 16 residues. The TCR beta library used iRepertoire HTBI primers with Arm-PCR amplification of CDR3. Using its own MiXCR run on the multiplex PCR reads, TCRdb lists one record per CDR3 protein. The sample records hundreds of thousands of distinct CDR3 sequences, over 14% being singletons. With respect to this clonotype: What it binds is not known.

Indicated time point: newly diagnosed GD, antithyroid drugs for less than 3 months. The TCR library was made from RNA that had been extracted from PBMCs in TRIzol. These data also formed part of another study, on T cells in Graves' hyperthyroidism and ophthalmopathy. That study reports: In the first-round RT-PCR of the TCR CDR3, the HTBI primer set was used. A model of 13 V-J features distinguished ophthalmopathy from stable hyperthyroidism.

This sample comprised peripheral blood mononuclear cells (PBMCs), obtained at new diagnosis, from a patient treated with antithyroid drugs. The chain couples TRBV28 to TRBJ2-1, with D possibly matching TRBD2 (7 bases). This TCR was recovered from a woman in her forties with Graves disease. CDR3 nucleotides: TGTGCCAGCAGTTTTCCGGGGGGCTTCAACCGGGGTGAGCAGTTCTTC. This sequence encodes CASSFPGGFNRGEQFF.